Sequencing of this T cell receptor (beta chain) was carried out in a study of blood T cells in healthy people across ages. This clonotype showed up just a few times. V shed 4 bases and J shed 2 bases, with 17 bases lying between them. The germline V gene has CDR1 SGDLS and CDR2 YYNGEE. The CDR3 sequence is 16 residues long. Russia was home to the donors, healthy Caucasian individuals aged roughly 6 to 95. Extractions gave at least 5 micrograms of total RNA per sample. A sample-barcoded 5' primer and a J-beta primer mix were used in a second PCR of roughly 7 to 12 cycles. From the 5' RACE reads, TCRdb called clonotypes with MiXCR, one entry per CDR3 protein. The repertoire holds roughly 410,000 distinct CDR3 sequences, approximately 47% seen once, with around 53% in the top ten.

The clonotype comes from a man in his sixties in good health. The specimen was blood. The rearrangement uses TRBV9 and TRBJ2-3; tentatively, D is TRBD2 (5 bases). CDR3 protein: CASSPRDGGVTDTQYF. The DNA for the CDR3 is TGTGCCAGCAGCCCTCGAGATGGAGGAGTCACAGATACGCAGTATTTT. Together with reference TRBV9 and TRBJ2-3, the CDR3 gives the full variable domain: DSGVTQTPKHLITATGQRVTLRCSPRSGDLSVYWYQQSLDQGLQFLIQYYNGEERAKGNILERFSAQQFPDLHSELNLSSLELGDSALYFCASSPRDGGVTDTQYFGPGTRLTVL.